This TCR beta chain was found in a study of human T cells and chemical hapten exposure. Study-level information: During the roughly 24-week study period, patients had diphenylcyclopropenone applied to the scalp every week.

The time point here: pre-sensitization, week 0. Regarding treatment: therapeutic diphenylcyclopropenone sensitization with weekly scalp DPC. The library tagged each cDNA molecule with unique molecular identifiers. MiXCR, run by TCRdb on the RACE reads, gives a single entry per CDR3 protein. The data contain around 60,000 distinct CDR3 sequences, 5.5% to 7.5% of them singletons. The sequenced sample was whole blood, obtained in connection with sensitization to the hapten diphenylcyclopropenone (DPC). The receptor comes from a woman aged 30 to 39 with alopecia areata. Some clones in this sample may be carry-over from other donors' samples.

CDR3 in amino acids: CASSPPSGLAGTNTGELFF. CDR3 in DNA: TGTGCCAGCAGCCCCCCATCTGGACTAGCGGGGACCAACACCGGGGAGCTGTTTTTT. The chain combines TRBV3-1 with TRBJ2-2; 12 positions agree with TRBD2. V trimming: 4 bases; J trimming: 2 bases; junction bases outside the gene matches: 11. CDR1 and CDR2 (germline): LGHDT, YNNKEL (reference sequence). The CDR3 has 19 amino acids.